A selection of T cell receptor beta chains follows, all from one sample in a study of CD8 T cells in Susac syndrome. MiXCR, applied by TCRdb to the immunoSEQ multiplex PCR reads, yields one record per CDR3 protein. The repertoire has about 100,000 distinct CDR3 sequences, 95% of them found once; the top ten carry 0.3%. The sequencing input was CD8+ T cells from PBMCs. The receptors derive from a human donor with Susac syndrome. CDR3s include the opening cysteine and the closing phenylalanine or tryptophan. The D gene is left open where the match is weak. Some rows have no size entry. The others give once, few or many, or a class for an expanded clone.

v_call,d_call,clone_size,j_call,cdr3_nt,cdr3_aa
TRBV12-3/TRBV12-4,.,.,TRBJ2-7,TGTGCCAGCAGCCCCTCCCTTAGCTCCTACGAGCAGTACTTC,CASSPSLSSYEQYF
TRBV29-1,.,.,TRBJ2-2,TGCAGCGTTGCGACAGGACAACCGAACACCGGGGAGCTGTTTTTT,CSVATGQPNTGELFF
TRBV6-6,.,.,TRBJ1-1,TGTGCCAGCAGTACCACAGGGAACACTGAAGCTTTCTTT,CASSTTGNTEAFF
TRBV9,.,once,TRBJ2-5,TGTGCCAGCAGCGTAGGGATGCAGGGGGAGACCCAGTACTTC,CASSVGMQGETQYF
TRBV3-1,.,.,TRBJ2-7,TGTGCCAGCAGCCAATCATGGGGGGCGCAGAACGAGCAGTACTTC,CASSQSWGAQNEQYF
TRBV4-1,TRBD1,.,TRBJ2-5,TGCGCCAGCAGTTACATACCCTCCGGGACAGAAGAGACCCAGTACTTC,CASSYIPSGTEETQYF
TRBV20-1,.,once,TRBJ1-2,TGCAGTGCTAGAGATGGGATTCTCTATGGCTACACCTTC,CSARDGILYGYTF
TRBV7-9,.,.,TRBJ2-7,TGTGCCAGCAGCTTAGATCTTCCCGAACCCTACGAGCAGTACTTC,CASSLDLPEPYEQYF
TRBV28,.,.,TRBJ1-5,TGTGCCAGCAGTCCACTCGGCCTGATAGGGAGGAGCAATCAGCCCCAGCATTTT,CASSPLGLIGRSNQPQHF
TRBV4-1,.,.,TRBJ1-2,TGCGCCAGCAGCCAAGAAGTTTTTATCATGTATGGCTACACCTTC,CASSQEVFIMYGYTF
TRBV23-1,.,.,TRBJ2-5,TGCGCCACCCCGTACAAAGAGACCCAGTACTTC,CATPYKETQYF
TRBV18,.,.,TRBJ2-6,TGTGCCAGCTCACCATCAAGGATCTCTGGGGCCAACGTCCTGACTTTC,CASSPSRISGANVLTF
TRBV5-1,.,.,TRBJ2-4,TGCGCCAGCAGCAATTCACCGAGCGGGACAAAAAACATTCAGTACTTC,CASSNSPSGTKNIQYF
TRBV27,TRBD1,.,TRBJ2-5,TGTGCCAGCAGTTCACTCCGGGACAGTCAAGAGACCCAGTACTTC,CASSSLRDSQETQYF
TRBV20-1,.,.,TRBJ2-1,TGCAGTGCTTGGACCCTCAATAAGCAGTTCTTC,CSAWTLNKQFF
TRBV28,.,.,TRBJ2-1,TGTGCCAGCAGGTCCTATGACAATGAGCAGTTCTTC,CASRSYDNEQFF
TRBV20-1,.,.,TRBJ2-7,TGCAGTGCTAGGGTACAGGCCTTCTCCTACGAGCAGTACTTC,CSARVQAFSYEQYF
TRBV5-6,.,.,TRBJ2-3,TGTGCCAGCAGCTTGGAATCAATCGCCGGAGATACGCAGTATTTT,CASSLESIAGDTQYF
TRBV9,.,.,TRBJ2-7,TGTGCCAGCAGCCCCGGGGCCAACGAGCAGTACTTC,CASSPGANEQYF
TRBV29-1,.,.,TRBJ2-7,TGCAGTTATAGGGACGGGAGCTCCTACGAGCAGTACTTC,CSYRDGSSYEQYF
TRBV12-3/TRBV12-4,TRBD1,.,TRBJ2-7,TGTGCCAGCGGACAGGGGTTGTCCTACGAGCAGTACTTC,CASGQGLSYEQYF
TRBV20-1,.,.,TRBJ1-1,TGCAGTGCCCCTGGTTATCACACTGAAGCTTTCTTT,CSAPGYHTEAFF
TRBV27,TRBD1,.,TRBJ1-4,TGTGCCAGCACCCCCGGGCAGGGGGCAAAACTGTTTTTT,CASTPGQGAKLFF
TRBV14,.,.,TRBJ1-1,TGTGCCAGCAGCCAGTATGGTACTGAAGCTTTCTTT,CASSQYGTEAFF
TRBV3-1,.,once,TRBJ2-7,TGTGCCAGCGTAGGAACCCCGGGGGACGAGCAGTACTTC,CASVGTPGDEQYF
TRBV9,.,.,TRBJ2-1,TGTGCCAGCAGCGTAGAATTCTCGAGCTCCTACAATGAGCAGTTCTTC,CASSVEFSSSYNEQFF
TRBV21-1,.,once,TRBJ2-7,TGTGCCAGCCAGTGGCGCGAGCAGTACTTC,CASQWREQYF
TRBV20-1,TRBD2,once,TRBJ2-7,TGCAGTGCTCTAAGCACTAGCGGGGTCCACGAGCAGTACTTC,CSALSTSGVHEQYF
TRBV7-6,.,.,TRBJ2-7,TGTGCCAGCAGCTCTTCCGGGGACACTACCTACGAGCAGTACTTC,CASSSSGDTTYEQYF
TRBV29-1,.,.,TRBJ2-3,TGCAGCGTTGAAGTCATGTCAGCCTTTTACACAGATACGCAGTATTTT,CSVEVMSAFYTDTQYF
TRBV2,.,once,TRBJ2-7,TGTGCCAGCAGTACTCAAGGTCTACAATACGAGCAGTACTTC,CASSTQGLQYEQYF
TRBV27,.,.,TRBJ2-7,TGTGCCAGCAGTTTCGCAGGGGATGCCGCCTACGAGCAGTACTTC,CASSFAGDAAYEQYF
TRBV9,.,.,TRBJ1-2,TGTGCCAGCAGCGGGGTGGATGGCTACACCTTC,CASSGVDGYTF
TRBV12-3/TRBV12-4,.,.,TRBJ2-3,TGTGCCAGCAGTACCTCTCGTTATACGCAGTATTTT,CASSTSRYTQYF
TRBV20-1,.,.,TRBJ1-4,TGCAGTGCTAGGAAAGGAACTAATGAAAAACTGTTTTTT,CSARKGTNEKLFF
TRBV5-4,.,.,TRBJ2-3,TGTGCCAGCAGAGCTAGCGTTGGGGATACGCAGTATTTT,CASRASVGDTQYF
TRBV7-8,.,.,TRBJ2-7,TGTGCCAGCAGCTCAATCCTAGGGGGATTCGAGCAGTACTTC,CASSSILGGFEQYF
TRBV4-1,TRBD1,.,TRBJ2-1,TGCGCCAGCAGCCTAGAGGACAGGGGTGAAGATGAGCAGTTCTTC,CASSLEDRGEDEQFF
TRBV10-1,.,.,TRBJ2-4,TGCGCCAGCAGTGATGGGCAGGTCAAAAACATTCAGTACTTC,CASSDGQVKNIQYF
TRBV20-1,.,.,TRBJ2-6,TGCAGTGCCTCTAAGGGAGTCGGCTCCGGGGCCAACGTCCTGACTTTC,CSASKGVGSGANVLTF